One and the same sample provided the 22 T cell receptor beta chains below, sequenced in a study of T cell responses to AZD1222 COVID-19 vaccine. Generated by immunoSEQ multiplex PCR, the TCRdb table keeps only in-frame clones and is missing some. This repertoire shows about 150,000 clones, approximately 90% found once; its top ten account for about 2%. This sample comprised peripheral blood, obtained on day 0 of AZD1222 vaccination. The source of these receptors is an adult in good health.

The chain recombines TRBV2 with TRBJ1-1, with D tentatively TRBD1 (6 bases). V was clipped by 11 bases and J by 0 bases, with 13 bases between them. Germline values: CDR1 SNHLY, CDR2 FYNNEI. The CDR3 is 13 residues long. CDR3: CASGAFMNTEAFF. The CDR3 DNA reads TGTGCCTCAGGGGCCTTCATGAACACTGAAGCTTTCTTT. The variable domain in full, completed from reference TRBV2 and TRBJ1-1, reads EPEVTQTPSHQVTQMGQEVILRCVPISNHLYFYWYRQILGQKVEFLVSFYNNEISEKSEIFDDQFSVERPDGSNFTLKIRSTKLEDSAMYFCASGAFMNTEAFFGQGTRLTVV.

The genes are TRBV7-2 and TRBJ1-1; D remains ambiguous. This CDR3 contains 18 residues. Trimming stripped 2 bases from V and 1 base from J, with 20 bases between. Germline lookup yields CDR1 SGHTA and CDR2 FQGNSA. CDR3 sequence: CASSLNGNSEHGNTEAFF. CDR3 in DNA: TGTGCCAGCAGCTTAAATGGCAACTCAGAGCACGGGAACACTGAAGCTTTCTTT.

The chain combines TRBV11-2 with TRBJ2-7, with no clear D. Trimming took 0 bases from V and 5 from J, leaving 17 bases between them. The CDR3 is 16 residues long. Germline CDR1 is SGHAT and CDR2 is FQNNGV. The CDR3 sequence is CASSLESHLSWDEQYF. CDR3 in DNA: TGTGCCAGCAGCTTAGAGTCCCATCTCTCCTGGGACGAGCAGTACTTC.

CDR3 residues: CASSHPDRLESGELFF. The CDR3 nucleotides are TGCGCCAGCAGCCATCCAGACCGATTGGAGTCCGGGGAGCTGTTTTTT. This sequence joins TRBV4-1 and TRBJ2-2; D remains ambiguous. The CDR3 sequence is 16 residues long. Trimming removed 3 bases at V and 6 bases at J, with 17 bases between. Germline CDR1 MGHRA, CDR2 YSYEKL.

The V call is TRBV5-5, the J call TRBJ1-6; 7 nucleotides line up with TRBD1. CDR3 length equals 15 residues. Germline V lookup: CDR1 SGHKS, CDR2 YYEKEE (reference sequence). The junction had 5 bases not matched to a gene; V was cut back by 1 base and J by 7 bases. This CDR3 is CASSLSTGFNSPLHF. The CDR3 DNA reads as TGTGCCAGCAGCTTGTCGACAGGGTTCAATTCACCCCTCCACTTT.

V is TRBV9 and J is TRBJ1-1; D is unclear. Germline V gene lookup returns CDR1 SGDLS and CDR2 YYNGEE. The V end lost 1 base, the J end lost 4 bases, and 8 bases lay between the germline ends. The CDR3 is 13 amino acids. The CDR3 DNA reads as TGTGCCAGCAGCGTAACGTCTGGCACTGAAGCTTTCTTT. Amino acid sequence: CASSVTSGTEAFF.

The chain is built from TRBV7-8 and TRBJ2-3, with D uncertain. This CDR3 comprises 16 residues. V lost 1 base, J lost 5 bases, and 16 bases lay in between. CDR1 and CDR2 from the germline V gene are SGHVS and FQNEAQ. CDR3 coding DNA: TGTGCCAGCAGCTTAGGTCTCGCGTCGGAGAGAGATACGCAGTATTTT. Amino acid sequence: CASSLGLASERDTQYF.

The chain is built from TRBV6-5 and TRBJ2-1, with 7 bases matching TRBD1. This CDR3 has 15 residues. V was clipped by 10 bases and J by 5 bases; unmatched bases: 14. Germline CDR1 and CDR2: MNHEY and SVGAGI. The CDR3 nucleotides read TGTGCCACGGCCGTGGGGGACAGAGACCACAATGAGCAGTTCTTC. It translates to CATAVGDRDHNEQFF.

V and J are TRBV5-6 and TRBJ1-2; TRBD1 matches 7 bases. CDR1 and CDR2 from the germline V gene are SGHDT and YYEEEE. J gave up 7 bases and V 1 base, and 7 bases lay outside the gene matches. The CDR3 runs 14 residues. CDR3 sequence: CASSLMDRTSGYTF. The CDR3 nucleotides read TGTGCCAGCAGCTTGATGGACAGGACGAGTGGCTACACCTTC.

This chain connects TRBV5-8 to TRBJ2-1; maybe TRBD2 (6 bases). CDR3 length equals 10 residues. CDR1 is SGHTS and CDR2 is YDEGEE in the germline V gene. Trimming stripped 4 bases from V and 10 bases from J, with 6 bases between. The CDR3 loop reads CASSGLEQFF. CDR3 coding DNA: TGTGCCAGCAGCGGACTAGAGCAGTTCTTC.

This clone has only a few counts. V usage is TRBV19 and J usage is TRBJ2-7, with no clear D. Trimming took 1 base from V and 3 from J, leaving 7 bases between them. CDR1 is LNHDA, CDR2 SQIVND, per germline (reference sequence). The CDR3 totals 13 residues. The CDR3 reads CASSIGGSYEQYF. CDR3 nucleotide sequence: TGTGCCAGTAGTATAGGAGGCAGCTACGAGCAGTACTTC.

This chain joins TRBV28 and TRBJ2-1; a weak D match, TRBD1 (5 bases). V was pared by 4 bases and J by 0 bases, with 16 bases between. This CDR3 region has 17 residues. Germline CDR1 and CDR2: MDHEN and SYDVKM. CDR3 DNA sequence: TGTGCCAGCAGTTGGGGCCTCCTCTACCTCTCCTACAATGAGCAGTTCTTC. It translates to CASSWGLLYLSYNEQFF.

This clone was recorded once. The genes are TRBV20-1 and TRBJ2-7; D remains ambiguous. Trimming shortened V by 2 bases and J by 7 bases, and 9 bases separated the two germline ends. Germline assignment: CDR1 DFQATT and CDR2 SNEGSKA (reference sequence). The CDR3 has 11 residues. The CDR3 bases are TGCAGTGCTAGATACGTGGGGGAGCAGTACTTC. Protein product: CSARYVGEQYF.

This chain uses TRBV6-2 or TRBV6-3 with TRBJ1-3; possibly TRBD1 for D (6 bases). The CDR3 has 14 residues. Trimming took 2 bases from V and 7 from J, leaving 12 bases between them. From germline, CDR1 is MNHEY and CDR2 SVGEGT. CDR3 in amino acids: CASSYPGAGNTIYF. CDR3 sequence (DNA): TGTGCCAGCAGTTACCCAGGGGCCGGCAACACCATATATTTT.

The chain uses TRBV7-2 and TRBJ2-2; D gene ambiguous. The CDR3 is 14 amino acids. Germline lookup yields CDR1 SGHTA and CDR2 FQGNSA. V gave up 5 bases and J gave up 4 bases, with 11 bases separating them. The CDR3 reads CASSQGWSTGELFF. DNA for the CDR3: TGTGCCAGCAGCCAAGGGTGGAGCACCGGGGAGCTGTTTTTT.

CDR3 DNA sequence: TGTGCCAGCAGCTTCCTGACGGGCAGGGCCAATGAAAAACTGTTTTTT. Translating gives CASSFLTGRANEKLFF. The chain has TRBV5-6 and TRBJ1-4, with a weak D call TRBD1 (5 bases). The CDR3 loop spans 16 amino acids. The germline gives CDR1 SGHDT, CDR2 YYEEEE. Trimming left V 2 bases short and J 5 bases short, with 16 bases between.

The chain is built from TRBV7-9 and TRBJ1-2, with unresolved D. V was trimmed by 4 bases and J by 8 bases, leaving 11 bases between them. CDR3 length: 12 residues. CDR1 is SEHNR and CDR2 is FQNEAQ in the germline V gene (reference sequence). The CDR3 coding sequence is TGTGCCAGCAGCTCCACTCTTTACGGCTACACCTTC. Translating it yields CASSSTLYGYTF.

J is TRBJ1-1 and V is TRBV7-9, with 11 nucleotides matching TRBD1. The V gene end was trimmed by 4 bases and the J gene end by 7 bases; junction bases not matched to a gene: 8. CDR1 and CDR2 (germline): SEHNR, FQNEAQ (reference sequence). This CDR3 is 15 amino acids long. CDR3 nucleotides: TGTGCCAGCAGCTGGACAGGGGGCCCCCGGGGTGAAGCTTTCTTT. This gives the protein CASSWTGGPRGEAFF.

The rearrangement joins TRBV27 to TRBJ2-3; D ambiguous. The V end lost 0 bases, the J end lost 0 bases, and 13 bases lay between the germline ends. CDR1 MNHEY and CDR2 SMNVEV come from the germline V gene (reference sequence). This CDR3 has 17 amino acids. In DNA, the CDR3 is TGTGCCAGCAGTTTATCGTTTATTACTTCTAGCACAGATACGCAGTATTTT. Its translation is CASSLSFITSSTDTQYF.

J is TRBJ1-5 and V is TRBV2; unclear D gene. Germline CDR1 is SNHLY and CDR2 is FYNNEI. The CDR3 length is 17 residues. Trimming cost V 3 bases and J 6 bases, with 21 bases left between them. The CDR3 coding sequence is TGTGCCAGCAGTGATTTAACAGAAAACCGGCTGCGTCAGCCCCAGCATTTT. The encoded protein is CASSDLTENRLRQPQHF.

The V call is TRBV9, the J call TRBJ2-7; weak D call: TRBD2 (5 bases). V shed 0 bases and J shed 2 bases, with 9 bases lying between them. This CDR3 has 14 residues. Germline V gene lookup returns CDR1 SGDLS and CDR2 YYNGEE. Here the CDR3 DNA reads TGTGCCAGCAGCGTAGGAGGGTTCGCCTACGAGCAGTACTTC. It translates to CASSVGGFAYEQYF. The full variable domain, completed using reference TRBV9 and TRBJ2-7, is DSGVTQTPKHLITATGQRVTLRCSPRSGDLSVYWYQQSLDQGLQFLIQYYNGEERAKGNILERFSAQQFPDLHSELNLSSLELGDSALYFCASSVGGFAYEQYFGPGTRLTVT.

The V gene is TRBV24-1, the J gene TRBJ2-1, with 11 bases identical to TRBD2. Germline CDR1 KGHDR, CDR2 SFDVKD. CDR3 length: 15 amino acids. The trim removed 5 bases at V and 6 bases at J, leaving 5 bases unmatched. This CDR3 reads CATSAAGTSGNEQFF. As DNA, the CDR3 is TGTGCCACCAGTGCAGCCGGGACTAGCGGCAATGAGCAGTTCTTC.